Below are 21 T cell receptor beta chains sequenced from a single sample in a study of blood T cell repertoires in COVID-19 (dated by TCRdb to the early 2020s). Libraries came from the immunoSEQ multiplex PCR assay. The immuneACCESS repertoire file appears here via TCRdb, limited to in-frame rearrangements. These files lack a portion of the clones; in checked studies, under half of the deficit traces to unresolved V genes, and the cause of the others is not known. For this sample there are just over 300,000 clones; under 90% appear just once. The ten biggest clones cover about 2% of the sample. Input material: peripheral blood. These TCRs come from a woman younger than 45 with COVID-19, enrolled during active disease.

V is TRBV28 and J is TRBJ1-1; D is unresolved. Germline CDR1 reads MDHEN; CDR2 reads SYDVKM. V was shortened by 6 bases and J by 0 bases, with 5 bases between the two germline ends. The CDR3 is 12 amino acids. DNA for the CDR3: TGTGCCAGCAGCGTTATGAACACTGAAGCTTTCTTT. This sequence encodes CASSVMNTEAFF.

This sequence joins TRBV6-2 or TRBV6-3 and TRBJ1-5, with D hard to call. V was clipped by 5 bases and J by 3 bases, with 14 bases between them. This CDR3 spans 15 amino acids. Germline assignment: CDR1 MNHEY and CDR2 SVGEGT. The CDR3 region is CASSPTNRINQPQHF. The DNA for the CDR3 is TGTGCCAGCAGTCCGACAAATAGAATCAATCAGCCCCAGCATTTT.

This sequence joins TRBV10-3 and TRBJ1-1; D is unclear. The CDR3 extends over 14 amino acids. CDR1 is ENHRY, CDR2 SYGVKD, per germline. Trimming pared 3 bases from V and 4 bases from J, leaving 12 bases between. CDR3 in DNA: TGTGCCATCAGTGACGGAGTAGGAGGCACTGAAGCTTTCTTT. Translation gives CAISDGVGGTEAFF.

The CDR3 reads CASSQVGPIHGYTF. DNA for the CDR3: TGTGCCAGCAGCCAAGTTGGGCCTATACATGGCTACACCTTC. The chain joins TRBV3-1 (or the pseudogene TRBV3-2) to TRBJ1-2; D not resolved. V lost 1 base and J lost 6, with 12 bases in between. Germline values: CDR1 LGHDT, CDR2 YNNKEL (reference sequence). CDR3 length: 14 amino acids.

The J gene is TRBJ1-1, the V gene TRBV6-5; D is unclear. Germline CDR1 is MNHEY and CDR2 is SVGAGI. V lost 2 bases, J lost 5 bases, and 6 bases lay in between. The CDR3 contains 12 residues. The CDR3 nucleotides read TGTGCCAGCAGTTACGAGGGAACTGAAGCTTTCTTT. It is translated as CASSYEGTEAFF.

V is TRBV12-3 or TRBV12-4 and J is TRBJ1-4; 8 bases map to TRBD1. The junction had 7 bases not matched to a gene; V was cut back by 5 bases and J by 11 bases. CDR3 length: 13 amino acids. The CDR3 reads CASSLDRAGKLFF. The CDR3 region has the DNA TGTGCCAGCAGTCTGGACAGGGCGGGGAAACTGTTTTTT.

The chain has TRBV10-3 and TRBJ2-1; 8 bases line up with TRBD1. The germline gives CDR1 ENHRY, CDR2 SYGVKD. The V segment lost 3 bases and the J segment 4 bases; nucleotides outside the gene matches: 5. This CDR3 spans 15 amino acids. CDR3 amino acids: CAISDSGGAYNEQFF. CDR3 sequence (DNA): TGTGCCATCAGTGATTCAGGGGGCGCGTACAATGAGCAGTTCTTC.

This clone has a single count. V is TRBV7-8 and J is TRBJ1-6; TRBD1 matches 8 bases. The CDR3 extends over 15 amino acids. The germline gives CDR1 SGHVS, CDR2 FQNEAQ. V gave up 4 bases and J gave up 7 bases; unmatched junction bases: 6. The CDR3 is CASSSQTGVNSPLHF. CDR3 in DNA: TGTGCCAGCAGCTCGCAGACAGGGGTCAATTCACCCCTCCACTTT. Drawing the rest from reference TRBV7-8 and TRBJ1-6, the complete variable domain is GAGVSQSPRYKVAKRGQDVALRCDPISGHVSLFWYQQALGQGPEFLTYFQNEAQLDKSGLPSDRFFAERPEGSVSTLKIQRTQQEDSAVYLCASSSQTGVNSPLHFGNGTRLTVT.

The chain couples TRBV4-2 to TRBJ1-4, with TRBD1 matching 11 bases. Germline lookup yields CDR1 LGHNA and CDR2 YNFKEQ. The CDR3 contains 17 residues. The V segment lost 5 bases and the J segment 0 bases; nucleotides outside the gene matches: 5. CDR3 region: CASSARDRGATNEKLFF. The CDR3 region has the DNA TGTGCCAGCAGCGCCCGGGACAGGGGGGCAACTAATGAAAAACTGTTTTTT.

The chain is built from TRBV19 and TRBJ1-5; 10 nucleotides align to TRBD1. The CDR3 loop spans 17 amino acids. Per germline, CDR1 LNHDA and CDR2 SQIVND (reference sequence). The V gene end was trimmed by 9 bases and the J gene end by 0 bases; junction bases not matched to a gene: 11. The CDR3 coding sequence is TGTGCCAGCCGATCCGGGACAGGGGCTTATAGCAATCAGCCCCAGCATTTT. This gives the protein CASRSGTGAYSNQPQHF.

This sequence joins TRBV7-6 and TRBJ1-1; no reliable D call. With 1 base removed from V and 1 base from J, the gap between germline ends came to 7 bases. Germline V gene data show CDR1 as SGHVS and CDR2 as FNYEAQ. The CDR3 is made up of 14 amino acids. The CDR3 nucleotides read TGTGCCAGCAGCTTAGACGCGGGGAACACTGAAGCTTTCTTT. Its protein is CASSLDAGNTEAFF.

The rearrangement uses TRBV4-1 and TRBJ1-6; TRBD1 is a possible D gene (5 bases). Trimming took 1 base from V and 0 from J, leaving 7 bases between them. Germline CDR1 reads MGHRA; CDR2 reads YSYEKL. The CDR3 extends over 16 amino acids. In DNA, the CDR3 is TGCGCCAGCAGCCAAGGCGGGGGCTCCTATAATTCACCCCTCCACTTT. Its translation is CASSQGGGSYNSPLHF.

This chain joins TRBV9 and TRBJ1-2; D possibly corresponds to TRBD1 (5 bases). V lost 4 bases and J lost 4, with 17 bases in between. This CDR3 contains 15 residues. Looked up from germline, CDR1 is SGDLS and CDR2 is YYNGEE. CDR3 sequence reads: CASSPGGVIRYGYTF. CDR3 nucleotide sequence: TGTGCCAGCAGCCCCGGGGGGGTAATCCGCTATGGCTACACCTTC.

The chain carries TRBV3-1 (or the pseudogene TRBV3-2) and TRBJ1-2; TRBD1 is a possible D gene (5 bases). Between the trimmed V and J ends, which lost 1 base and 2 bases, there was a span of 11 bases. Germline CDR1 LGHDT, CDR2 YNNKEL (reference sequence). The CDR3 consists of 15 residues. The CDR3 sequence is CASSQGRGMNYGYTF. The DNA of the CDR3 is TGTGCCAGCAGCCAAGGAAGGGGCATGAACTATGGCTACACCTTC.

This chain joins TRBV5-3 and TRBJ1-1; no clear D. TRBV5-3 is placed among ORFs of uncertain function. CDR3 length: 14 amino acids. V lost 0 bases and J 1 base, leaving 7 bases between the germline ends. CDR3 region: CARSLDRANTEAFF. In DNA form, the CDR3 reads TGTGCCAGAAGCTTGGACAGAGCGAACACTGAAGCTTTCTTT.

The chain couples TRBV5-1 to TRBJ1-2, with TRBD1 as a possible D gene (5 bases). V was trimmed by 4 bases and J by 8 bases, leaving 15 bases between them. The CDR3 is made up of 13 amino acids. Germline CDR1 and CDR2: SGHRS and YFSETQ. CDR3 sequence (DNA): TGCGCCAGCAGCACCTCTACGGGGGAAGGCTACACCTTC. It is translated as CASSTSTGEGYTF.

The V call is TRBV4-1, the J call TRBJ2-3; 9 bases are shared with TRBD2. Trimming at V came to 0 bases and at J to 2 bases, leaving 6 bases not matched to a gene. Per the germline V gene, CDR1 is MGHRA and CDR2 is YSYEKL. The CDR3 consists of 17 residues. For the CDR3, the DNA is TGCGCCAGCAGCCAAGAAAGAGGCGGGGGGGCCACAGATACGCAGTATTTT. This gives the protein CASSQERGGGATDTQYF.

J is TRBJ2-1 and V is TRBV2; 12 bases align to TRBD2. Germline assignment: CDR1 SNHLY and CDR2 FYNNEI. With 6 bases clipped from V and 4 bases from J, the junction kept 4 bases outside the gene matches. This CDR3 has 15 amino acids. This CDR3 is CASRGTSGLYNEQFF. The CDR3 DNA reads TGTGCCAGCAGAGGGACTAGCGGGCTATACAATGAGCAGTTCTTC.

This clone has just a few counts. The chain joins TRBV27 to TRBJ1-5; a weak D match, TRBD1 (5 bases). The CDR3 is made up of 15 amino acids. Germline V gives CDR1 MNHEY, CDR2 SMNVEV (reference sequence). The V end lost 5 bases, the J end lost 5 bases, and 16 bases lay between the germline ends. The chain's CDR3 is CASSPHLDTYQPQHF. As DNA, the CDR3 is TGTGCCAGCAGTCCTCACTTGGACACGTATCAGCCCCAGCATTTT.

This rearrangement joins TRBV6-2 or TRBV6-3 to TRBJ2-7; no clear D gene. Germline V gives CDR1 MNHEY, CDR2 SVGEGT. This CDR3 comprises 14 residues. The ends were cut back, 0 bases at V and 3 bases at J, with 9 bases in the middle. The CDR3 loop reads CASSYSPVFYEQYF. For the CDR3, the DNA is TGTGCCAGCAGTTACTCTCCCGTTTTCTACGAGCAGTACTTC.

The chain employs TRBV19 and TRBJ2-1; D uncertain. Germline CDR1 is LNHDA and CDR2 is SQIVND (reference sequence). V dropped 6 bases and J dropped 10 bases, with 7 bases sitting between them. The length of the CDR3 is 10 residues. Here the CDR3 reads CASSQKEQFF. In nucleotides, the CDR3 is TGTGCCAGTAGCCAGAAAGAGCAGTTCTTC.